This is a list of T cell receptor beta chains from one sample in a study of blood T cell repertoires in COVID-19. Clones were sequenced by immunoSEQ multiplex PCR, and TCRdb holds only the in-frame ones, with some missing. The profile shows 200,000 to 250,000 clones, 70% to 90% of them singletons. Sequences were obtained from peripheral blood. The receptors stem from a man in his forties or fifties with acute or convalescent COVID-19. The CDR3 runs from the conserved cysteine through the conserved F or W. The order of the fields is CDR3 protein, CDR3 DNA, V gene, D gene, clone size, J gene. The D gene is left open where the match is weak. Size values are once, few and many counts, or a class for expanded clones, and some rows have none.

CASSDPGLIYEQYF TGTGCCAGCAGTGATCCCGGACTTATCTACGAGCAGTACTTC TRBV2 NA NA TRBJ2-7
CASSPPTSGGLTDTQYF TGTGCCAGCTCACCACCGACGAGCGGGGGGTTGACAGATACGCAGTATTTT TRBV18 TRBD2 NA TRBJ2-3
CASTLSQGPYGYTF TGTGCCAGCACCTTGTCTCAGGGCCCCTATGGCTACACCTTC TRBV7-9 NA NA TRBJ1-2
CASSPAVGRNLNEQYF TGTGCCAGCAGCCCAGCAGTGGGGAGAAATCTTAACGAGCAGTACTTC TRBV7-8 NA NA TRBJ2-7
CASGGVREAFF TGTGCCAGCGGAGGGGTAAGAGAGGCTTTCTTT TRBV28 NA NA TRBJ1-1
CASSPRPSGGREQFF TGTGCCAGCTCACCAAGGCCTAGCGGGGGGCGGGAGCAGTTCTTC TRBV18 TRBD2 NA TRBJ2-1
CASSLAKGSGGYTF TGTGCCAGCAGCTTGGCCAAGGGGTCTGGAGGCTACACCTTC TRBV5-6 NA NA TRBJ1-2
CASSWGTGNNEQFF TGTGCCAGCAGTTGGGGGACAGGGAACAATGAGCAGTTCTTC TRBV6-6 TRBD1 NA TRBJ2-1
CATSPGTGGPDTQYF TGTGCCACCAGCCCCGGGACAGGGGGCCCAGATACGCAGTATTTT TRBV24-1 TRBD1 NA TRBJ2-3
CASTWTSGGGETQYF TGTGCCAGCACCTGGACTAGCGGGGGTGGAGAGACCCAGTACTTC TRBV7-6 TRBD2 once TRBJ2-5
CASSLLRGQSEKEQFF TGTGCCAGCAGCTTATTACGCGGACAGTCGGAGAAAGAGCAGTTCTTC TRBV5-4 NA NA TRBJ2-1
CASSLSSFIPGELFF TGTGCCAGCAGCCTCTCTAGCTTTATACCCGGGGAGCTGTTTTTT TRBV5-4 NA NA TRBJ2-2
CASSQSTQGIGQLGPNQPQHF TGCGCCAGCAGCCAATCGACCCAGGGGATAGGGCAGTTAGGCCCCAATCAGCCCCAGCATTTT TRBV4-3 NA NA TRBJ1-5
CASIPGTDNTGELFF TGTGCCAGCATCCCCGGGACAGATAACACCGGGGAGCTGTTTTTT TRBV21-1 NA NA TRBJ2-2
CASSLAQGDGYTF TGTGCCAGCAGCTTAGCACAGGGAGATGGCTACACCTTC TRBV7-9 NA NA TRBJ1-2
CASSSLPGQGLYEQYF TGTGCCAGCAGTTCTCTTCCGGGACAGGGGCTCTACGAGCAGTACTTC TRBV27 TRBD1 NA TRBJ2-7
CASSLARTPYEQYF TGTGCCAGCAGCTTGGCTCGGACACCCTACGAGCAGTACTTC TRBV5-6 NA NA TRBJ2-7
CASGGTINEKLFF TGTGCCAGCGGAGGAACCATCAATGAAAAACTGTTTTTT TRBV6-5 NA NA TRBJ1-4
CASSPGTAYGYTF TGTGCCAGCAGCCCGGGGACAGCGTATGGCTACACCTTC TRBV7-6 TRBD1 NA TRBJ1-2
CAWSEGGSGYTF TGTGCCTGGAGCGAAGGGGGCTCTGGCTACACCTTC TRBV30 TRBD1 NA TRBJ1-2
CASSSGPNVAHNEQFF TGTGCCAGCAGCTCTGGCCCTAACGTAGCACACAATGAGCAGTTCTTC TRBV5-4 NA NA TRBJ2-1
CASSTGGSGANVLTF TGCGCCAGTAGTACAGGGGGCTCTGGGGCCAACGTCCTGACTTTC TRBV5-1 TRBD1 NA TRBJ2-6
CASSEEAGANYGYTF TGTGCCAGCAGTGAAGAGGCAGGGGCTAACTATGGCTACACCTTC TRBV2 NA NA TRBJ1-2
CASSSQGVIDMNTEAFF TGTGCCAGCAGCTCACAGGGTGTTATTGATATGAACACTGAAGCTTTCTTT TRBV5-4 NA NA TRBJ1-1
CASSLTGQGTDTQYF TGTGCCAGCTCACTGACCGGACAAGGCACAGATACGCAGTATTTT TRBV18 NA once TRBJ2-3
CASSPTGEPYEQYF TGTGCCAGCAGCCCTACAGGGGAACCCTACGAGCAGTACTTC TRBV28 TRBD1 NA TRBJ2-7
CASSSRDRSRGTQYF TGTGCCAGCAGCTCCCGGGACAGGTCTAGGGGCACGCAGTATTTT TRBV7-9 TRBD1 NA TRBJ2-3
CASSLSRTAYYGYTF TGTGCCAGCAGTTTATCCCGGACAGCGTACTATGGCTACACCTTC TRBV28 NA NA TRBJ1-2
CASSFSQGSLHGYTF TGTGCCAGCAGTTTCAGTCAGGGTTCTCTCCATGGCTACACCTTC TRBV6-5 NA NA TRBJ1-2
CASSQGAGQDYEQYF TGTGCCAGCAGCCAAGGAGCGGGACAGGACTACGAGCAGTACTTC TRBV4-2 NA NA TRBJ2-7
CASSQGLNTDTQYF TGTGCCAGCAGCCAGGGACTTAACACAGATACGCAGTATTTT TRBV3-1/TRBV3-2 NA NA TRBJ2-3
CASFGQLNTEAFF TGTGCCAGCTTCGGACAGTTGAACACTGAAGCTTTCTTT TRBV2 NA NA TRBJ1-1
CASSQEEGGRTEAFF TGCGCCAGCAGCCAAGAAGAAGGGGGCAGGACTGAAGCTTTCTTT TRBV4-3 TRBD1 NA TRBJ1-1
CASSSRTIYNEQFF TGTGCCAGCAGTTCCCGGACTATCTACAATGAGCAGTTCTTC TRBV6-5 NA NA TRBJ2-1
CASSLAKGRSGYTF TGTGCCAGCAGCTTGGCAAAGGGGCGAAGTGGCTACACCTTC TRBV5-6 NA NA TRBJ1-2
CASSDRGASGANVLTF TGTGCCAGCAGCGACAGGGGGGCTAGTGGGGCCAACGTCCTGACTTTC TRBV6-2/TRBV6-3 TRBD1 NA TRBJ2-6
CSVRRGESYEAFF TGCAGCGTTCGCAGGGGGGAGAGCTACGAGGCTTTCTTT TRBV29-1 TRBD1 NA TRBJ1-1
CASSQDQGGSYEQYF TGTGCCAGCAGCCAAGATCAGGGAGGCTCCTACGAGCAGTACTTC TRBV4-2 NA NA TRBJ2-7
CASNPRRTNYGYTF TGTGCCAGCAACCCCCGCAGGACTAACTATGGCTACACCTTC TRBV3-1/TRBV3-2 NA NA TRBJ1-2
CASSLRDTHETQYF TGTGCCAGCAGCCTCCGGGACACCCACGAGACCCAGTACTTC TRBV7-8 NA NA TRBJ2-5
CASRSGTGSLRTEAFF TGTGCCAGCAGAAGTGGGACAGGATCCCTAAGGACTGAAGCTTTCTTT TRBV28 TRBD1 NA TRBJ1-1
CATSRPPGVMIANEKLFF TGTGCCACCAGCAGACCCCCGGGAGTTATGATTGCTAATGAAAAACTGTTTTTT TRBV15 NA NA TRBJ1-4
CASSDRGKGAEAFF TGTGCCAGCAGTGACCGAGGAAAAGGGGCTGAAGCTTTCTTT TRBV2 NA NA TRBJ1-1
CASRRFVADTQYF TGTGCCAGCAGGCGATTTGTAGCAGATACGCAGTATTTT TRBV2 NA NA TRBJ2-3
CASSQENGGKLFF TGCGCCAGCAGCCAAGAAAACGGAGGAAAACTGTTTTTT TRBV4-1 NA NA TRBJ1-4
CASSQNPNRQGMNTEAFF TGTGCCAGCAGCCAAAATCCAAATAGACAGGGGATGAACACTGAAGCTTTCTTT TRBV6-2/TRBV6-3 TRBD1 NA TRBJ1-1
CASSWDKVAFF TGTGCCAGCAGTTGGGACAAAGTGGCTTTCTTT TRBV6-5 NA NA TRBJ1-1
CASSPDGGSYGYTF TGTGCCAGCAGTCCAGACGGAGGCTCCTATGGCTACACCTTC TRBV5-6 NA NA TRBJ1-2
CASSRVAGAADTQYF TGTGCCAGCAGCCGAGTCGCGGGGGCGGCAGATACGCAGTATTTT TRBV5-4 NA once TRBJ2-3
CASSFHQDIGTEAFF TGTGCCAGCAGCTTCCACCAGGATATCGGCACTGAAGCTTTCTTT TRBV5-4 NA NA TRBJ1-1
CASSESGIGNYGYTF TGTGCCAGCAGTGAATCGGGGATTGGTAACTATGGCTACACCTTC TRBV2 NA once TRBJ1-2
CASSLGLLNTEAFF TGCGCCAGCAGCCTGGGACTGCTGAACACTGAAGCTTTCTTT TRBV5-1 NA NA TRBJ1-1
CASSSRRETQYF TGTGCCAGCAGTTCCAGGCGAGAGACCCAGTACTTC TRBV28 NA NA TRBJ2-5
CSASGGLANYGYTF TGCAGTGCTAGTGGAGGGTTAGCTAACTATGGCTACACCTTC TRBV20-1 NA NA TRBJ1-2
CASSQMTGGDEKLFF TGTGCCAGCAGCCAGATGACAGGGGGGGATGAAAAACTGTTTTTT TRBV4-2 TRBD1 NA TRBJ1-4